This TCR beta chain was captured in a study of blood T cell repertoires in COVID-19. In the study overall: Sources were T cells, B-cell-depleted T cells, or PBMCs; the material itself was cDNA or gDNA.

Sequenced by immunoSEQ multiplex PCR; TCRdb stores in-frame clones only, minus some. This table holds roughly 240,000 clones, around 83% found once. This CDR3 has 15 residues. The V end was cut by 2 bases, the J end by 14 bases, with 19 bases between. CDR1 is LGHNA, CDR2 YNFKEQ, per germline. The sequencing input was peripheral blood. The clonotype comes from a man younger than 35 with active or convalescent COVID-19. The V call is TRBV4-2, the J call TRBJ1-6; no reliable D call. The CDR3 loop is CASSQTSGRLATLHF. The CDR3 DNA follows: TGTGCCAGCAGCCAAACTTCTGGCAGATTAGCGACCCTCCACTTT.